The present T cell receptor beta chain was sequenced within a study of control samples from healthy donors and cancer patients. The CDR3 spans 13 residues. Germline assignment: CDR1 MNHEY and CDR2 SVGEGT. Trimming took 5 bases from V and 1 from J, leaving 9 bases between them. Repertoires were generated with immunoSEQ multiplex PCR, while TCRdb's copy carries only in-frame clones and drops some. This sample yields 130,000 to 150,000 clones, of which about 93% are seen a single time; 14% belongs to the top ten. The TCR comes from a man aged 55 to 70 with colorectal cancer. The chain couples TRBV6-2 or TRBV6-3 to TRBJ2-7; D gene uncertain. The sequenced sample was PBMCs. The CDR3: CASSTPLSYEQYF. As DNA, the CDR3 is TGTGCCAGCAGTACCCCCCTATCCTACGAGCAGTACTTC.